Included here is one TCR beta chain sequence, with context. Its specificity is not known. Analysis merged second doses at about 4 or about 12 weeks. The data were obtained in a study of T cell responses to AZD1222 COVID-19 vaccine. Assay: immunoSEQ multiplex PCR; the TCRdb copy retains only in-frame clones and omits some. This sample has roughly 86,000 clones, with 85% found just once. Study results and caveats: At baseline, just a handful of AZD1222 recipients tested seropositive. Donors in the cohort were predominantly white British and more often female, and clonal diversity was possibly underestimated. The peak T cell response came first, and repertoires were sampled only after it.

V was pared by 7 bases and J by 6 bases, with 16 bases between. CDR3 length: 13 residues. CDR1 and CDR2 (germline): LNHDA, SQIVND (reference sequence). Sequences were derived from peripheral blood, sampled 28 days after the second AZD1222 dose. The chain is built from TRBV19 and TRBJ2-7; no reliable D call. This receptor was taken from an adult who received the AZD1222 COVID-19 vaccine. CDR3 protein: CASTPDPVGEQYF. As DNA, the CDR3 is TGTGCCAGTACCCCCGACCCGGTCGGCGAGCAGTACTTC. The whole variable domain, filled in from reference TRBV19 and TRBJ2-7, reads DGGITQSPKYLFRKEGQNVTLSCEQNLNHDAMYWYRQDPGQGLRLIYYSQIVNDFQKGDIAEGYSVSREKKESFPLTVTSAQKNPTAFYLCASTPDPVGEQYFGPGTRLTVT.